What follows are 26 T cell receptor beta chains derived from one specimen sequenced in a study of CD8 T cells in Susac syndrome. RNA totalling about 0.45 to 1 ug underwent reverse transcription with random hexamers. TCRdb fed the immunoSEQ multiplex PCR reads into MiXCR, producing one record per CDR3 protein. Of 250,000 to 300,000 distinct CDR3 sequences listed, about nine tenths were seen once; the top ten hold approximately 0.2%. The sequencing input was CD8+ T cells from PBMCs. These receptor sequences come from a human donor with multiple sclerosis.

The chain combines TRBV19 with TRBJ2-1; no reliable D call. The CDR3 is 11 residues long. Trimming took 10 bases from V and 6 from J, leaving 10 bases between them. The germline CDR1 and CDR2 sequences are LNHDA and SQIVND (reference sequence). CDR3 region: CATEVGNEQFF. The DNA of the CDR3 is TGTGCCACCGAGGTTGGCAATGAGCAGTTCTTC.

CDR3 amino acids: CAISENRPYEQYF. CDR3 nucleotide sequence: TGTGCCATCAGTGAAAACAGACCCTACGAGCAGTACTTC. The genes are TRBV10-3 and TRBJ2-7; D is unresolved. Trimming removed 3 bases from V and 2 bases from J, with 8 bases in between. The CDR3 length is 13 residues. The V gene's germline CDR1 is ENHRY and CDR2 SYGVKD.

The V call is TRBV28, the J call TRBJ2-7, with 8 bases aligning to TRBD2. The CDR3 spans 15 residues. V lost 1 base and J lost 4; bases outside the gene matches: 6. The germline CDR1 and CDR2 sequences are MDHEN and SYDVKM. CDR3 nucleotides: TGTGCCAGCAGTTTATATGCGGGAGGCCTTTACGAGCAGTACTTC. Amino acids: CASSLYAGGLYEQYF.

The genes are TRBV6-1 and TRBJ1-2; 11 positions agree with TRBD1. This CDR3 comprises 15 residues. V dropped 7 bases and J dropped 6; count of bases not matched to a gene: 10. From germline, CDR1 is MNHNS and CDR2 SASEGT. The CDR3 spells CASISYGQGADGYTF. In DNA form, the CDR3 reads TGTGCCAGCATCTCTTACGGACAGGGGGCTGATGGCTACACCTTC.

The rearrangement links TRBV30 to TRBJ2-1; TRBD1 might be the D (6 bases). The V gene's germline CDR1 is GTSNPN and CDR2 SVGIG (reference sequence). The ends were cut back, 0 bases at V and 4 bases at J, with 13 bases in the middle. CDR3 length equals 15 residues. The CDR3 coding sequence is TGTGCCTGGAGTGTCGGCAGGGGATGGTACAATGAGCAGTTCTTC. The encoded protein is CAWSVGRGWYNEQFF.

CDR3 sequence reads: CASSVGGYEQYF. The DNA of the CDR3 is TGTGCCAGCAGTGTTGGGGGCTACGAGCAGTACTTC. This chain connects TRBV25-1 to TRBJ2-7; possibly TRBD1 or TRBD2 for D (5 bases each). V was shortened by 4 bases and J by 3 bases, with 7 bases between the two germline ends. The CDR3 has 12 residues. Per the germline V gene, CDR1 is MGHDK and CDR2 is SYGVNS.

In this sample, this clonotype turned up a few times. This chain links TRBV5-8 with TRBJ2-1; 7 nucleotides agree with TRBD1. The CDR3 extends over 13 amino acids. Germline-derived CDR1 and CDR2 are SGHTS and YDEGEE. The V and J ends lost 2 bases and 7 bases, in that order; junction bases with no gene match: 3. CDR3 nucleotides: TGTGCCAGCAGCTTTGGGACAGTTAATGAGCAGTTCTTC. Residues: CASSFGTVNEQFF.

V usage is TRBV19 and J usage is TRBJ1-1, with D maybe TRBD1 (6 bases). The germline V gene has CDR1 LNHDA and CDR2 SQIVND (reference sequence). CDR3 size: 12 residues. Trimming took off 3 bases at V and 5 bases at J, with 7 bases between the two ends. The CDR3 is CASSIGQTEAFF. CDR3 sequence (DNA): TGTGCCAGTAGTATCGGACAGACTGAAGCTTTCTTT.

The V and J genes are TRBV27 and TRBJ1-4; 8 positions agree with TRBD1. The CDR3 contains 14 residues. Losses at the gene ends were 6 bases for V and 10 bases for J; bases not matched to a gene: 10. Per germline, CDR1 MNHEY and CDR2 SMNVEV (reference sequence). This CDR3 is CASSQGQGMGKLFF. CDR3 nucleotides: TGTGCCAGCAGCCAAGGACAGGGCATGGGAAAACTGTTTTTT.

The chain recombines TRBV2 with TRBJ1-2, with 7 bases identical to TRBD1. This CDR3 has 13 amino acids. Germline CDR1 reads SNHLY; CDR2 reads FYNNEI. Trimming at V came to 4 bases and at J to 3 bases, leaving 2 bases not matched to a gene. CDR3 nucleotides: TGTGCCAGCAGTGGCAGGGGGTACTATGGCTACACCTTC. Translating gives CASSGRGYYGYTF.

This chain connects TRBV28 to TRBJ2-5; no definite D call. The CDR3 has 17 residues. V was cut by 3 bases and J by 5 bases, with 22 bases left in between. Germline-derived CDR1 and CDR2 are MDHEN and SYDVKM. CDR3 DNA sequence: TGTGCCAGCAGTTTCCCGAACAGAGGTCTGGGGTGGGAGACCCAGTACTTC. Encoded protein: CASSFPNRGLGWETQYF.

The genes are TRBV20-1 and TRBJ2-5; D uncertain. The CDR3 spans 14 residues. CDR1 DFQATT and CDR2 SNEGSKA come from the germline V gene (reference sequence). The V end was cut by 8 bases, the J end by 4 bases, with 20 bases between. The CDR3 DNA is TGCAGTCCCCAACTGCCCAAAATCAGAGAGACCCAGTACTTC. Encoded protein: CSPQLPKIRETQYF.

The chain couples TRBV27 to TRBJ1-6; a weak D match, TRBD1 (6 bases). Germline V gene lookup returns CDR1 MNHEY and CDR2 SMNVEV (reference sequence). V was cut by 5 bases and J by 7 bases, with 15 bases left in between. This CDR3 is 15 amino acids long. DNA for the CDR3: TGTGCCAGCAGTACCCTTACAGGGTTCAATTCACCCCTCCACTTT. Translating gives CASSTLTGFNSPLHF.

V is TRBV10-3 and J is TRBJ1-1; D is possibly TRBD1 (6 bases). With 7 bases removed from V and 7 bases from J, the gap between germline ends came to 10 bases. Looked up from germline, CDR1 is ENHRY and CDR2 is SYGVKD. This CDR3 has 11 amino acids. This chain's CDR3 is CAITSTGEAFF. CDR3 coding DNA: TGTGCCATCACCTCGACAGGTGAAGCTTTCTTT.

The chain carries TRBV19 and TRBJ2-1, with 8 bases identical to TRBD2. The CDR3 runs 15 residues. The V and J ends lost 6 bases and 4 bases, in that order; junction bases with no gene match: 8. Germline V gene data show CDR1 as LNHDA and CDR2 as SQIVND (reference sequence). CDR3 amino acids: CASRTLAGAYNEQFF. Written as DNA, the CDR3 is TGTGCCAGTAGAACGCTAGCGGGTGCATACAATGAGCAGTTCTTC.

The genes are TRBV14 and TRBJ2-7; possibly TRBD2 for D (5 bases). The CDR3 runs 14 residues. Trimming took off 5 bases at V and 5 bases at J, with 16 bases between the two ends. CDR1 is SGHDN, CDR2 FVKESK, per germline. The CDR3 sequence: CASSNQEVSDEQYF. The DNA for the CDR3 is TGTGCCAGCAGCAACCAGGAGGTATCCGACGAGCAGTACTTC.

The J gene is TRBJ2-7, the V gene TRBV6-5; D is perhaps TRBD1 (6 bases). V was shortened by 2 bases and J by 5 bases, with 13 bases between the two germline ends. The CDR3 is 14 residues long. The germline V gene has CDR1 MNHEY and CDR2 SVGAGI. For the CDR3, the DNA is TGTGCCAGCAGTTACGGGGCAGGGGCTCACGAGCAGTACTTC. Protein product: CASSYGAGAHEQYF.

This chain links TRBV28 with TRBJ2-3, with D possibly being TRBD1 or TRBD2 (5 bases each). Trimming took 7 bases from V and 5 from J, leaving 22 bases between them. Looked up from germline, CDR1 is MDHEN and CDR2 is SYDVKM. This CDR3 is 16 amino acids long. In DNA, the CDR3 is TGTGCCAGCAACCCGTCGGGGCTAGCTACCTTAGATACGCAGTATTTT. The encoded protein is CASNPSGLATLDTQYF. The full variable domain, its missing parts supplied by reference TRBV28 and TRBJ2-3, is DVKVTQSSRYLVKRTGEKVFLECVQDMDHENMFWYRQDPGLGLRLIYFSYDVKMKEKGDIPEGYSVSREKKERFSLILESASTNQTSMYLCASNPSGLATLDTQYFGPGTRLTVL.

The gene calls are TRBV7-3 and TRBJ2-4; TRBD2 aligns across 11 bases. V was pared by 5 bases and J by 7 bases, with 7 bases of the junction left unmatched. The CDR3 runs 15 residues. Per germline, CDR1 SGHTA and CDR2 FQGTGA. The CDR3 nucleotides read TGTGCCAGCAGCCCGTTAGCGGGAGGGATGAACATTCAGTACTTC. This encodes CASSPLAGGMNIQYF.

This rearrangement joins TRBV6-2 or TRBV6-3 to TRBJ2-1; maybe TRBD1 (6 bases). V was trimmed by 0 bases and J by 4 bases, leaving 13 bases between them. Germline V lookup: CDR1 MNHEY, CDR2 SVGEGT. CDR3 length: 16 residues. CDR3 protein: CASSYSAGVGYNEQFF. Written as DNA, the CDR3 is TGTGCCAGCAGTTACTCAGCAGGGGTGGGGTACAATGAGCAGTTCTTC.

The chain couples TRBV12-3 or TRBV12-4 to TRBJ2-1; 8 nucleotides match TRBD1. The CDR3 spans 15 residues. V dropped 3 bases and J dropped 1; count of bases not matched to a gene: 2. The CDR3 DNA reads TGTGCCAGCAGTTTCGGGACAGGATCCTACAATGAGCAGTTCTTC. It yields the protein CASSFGTGSYNEQFF.

CDR3 residues: CASSIGGRGTEAFF. DNA of the CDR3: TGTGCCAGTAGTATTGGGGGACGTGGGACTGAAGCTTTCTTT. The J gene is TRBJ1-1, the V gene TRBV19; perhaps TRBD1 as D (5 bases). The ends were cut back, 3 bases at V and 5 bases at J, with 13 bases in the middle. The CDR3 has 14 amino acids. CDR1 LNHDA and CDR2 SQIVND come from the germline V gene (reference sequence).

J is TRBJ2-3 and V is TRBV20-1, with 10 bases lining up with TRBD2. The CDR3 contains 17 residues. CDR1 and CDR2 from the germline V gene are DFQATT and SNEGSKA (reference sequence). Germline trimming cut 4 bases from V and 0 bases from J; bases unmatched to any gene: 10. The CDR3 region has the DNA TGCAGTGCTACAGTATCCGAACTAGCGGGGAGCACAGATACGCAGTATTTT. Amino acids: CSATVSELAGSTDTQYF.

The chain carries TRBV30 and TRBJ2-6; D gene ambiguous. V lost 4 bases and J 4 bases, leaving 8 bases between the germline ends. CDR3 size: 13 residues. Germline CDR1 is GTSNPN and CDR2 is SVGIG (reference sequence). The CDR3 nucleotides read TGTGCCTGGAACATCGGCGGGGCCAACGTCCTGACTTTC. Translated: CAWNIGGANVLTF.

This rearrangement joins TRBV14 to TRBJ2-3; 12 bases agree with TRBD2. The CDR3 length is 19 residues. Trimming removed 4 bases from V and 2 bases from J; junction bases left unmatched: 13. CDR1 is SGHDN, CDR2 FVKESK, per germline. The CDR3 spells CASSPGTSGFGVLTDTQYF. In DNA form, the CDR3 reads TGTGCCAGCAGCCCAGGGACTAGCGGGTTCGGAGTGCTCACAGATACGCAGTATTTT. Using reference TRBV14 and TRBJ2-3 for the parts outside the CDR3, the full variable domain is EAGVTQFPSHSVIEKGQTVTLRCDPISGHDNLYWYRRVMGKEIKFLLHFVKESKQDESGMPNNRFLAERTGGTYSTLKVQPAELEDSGVYFCASSPGTSGFGVLTDTQYFGPGTRLTVL.

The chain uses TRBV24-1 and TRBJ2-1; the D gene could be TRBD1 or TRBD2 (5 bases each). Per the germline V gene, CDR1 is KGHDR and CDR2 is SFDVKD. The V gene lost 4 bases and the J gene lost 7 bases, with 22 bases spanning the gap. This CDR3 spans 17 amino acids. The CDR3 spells CATSDRTSFFGGNEQFF. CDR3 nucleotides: TGTGCCACCAGTGACCGAACCTCTTTCTTTGGGGGAAATGAGCAGTTCTTC.